Below, 27 T cell receptor beta chains from the same sample are listed, as sequenced in a study of OX40 agonist ivuxolimab in advanced cancers. The method was immunoSEQ multiplex PCR; TCRdb's version includes in-frame clones alone and lacks a portion of them. In the table there are some 10,000 clones, 70% to 85% of which are singletons. Sequencing was performed on CD4+ or CD8+ T cells sorted from blood, taken in a trial of the OX40 agonist ivuxolimab. These receptors were obtained from an adult with an advanced solid tumor such as melanoma, head and neck, liver or kidney cancer.

The J gene is TRBJ2-7, the V gene TRBV2; D gene uncertain. This CDR3 is built from 14 residues. CDR1 SNHLY and CDR2 FYNNEI come from the germline V gene. The V gene lost 3 bases and the J gene lost 4 bases, with 13 bases spanning the gap. This CDR3 reads CASSDPTESYEQYF. The CDR3 DNA follows: TGTGCCAGCAGTGATCCGACGGAGAGTTACGAGCAGTACTTC.

This clone was detected once. The chain recombines TRBV5-4 with TRBJ2-2; D ambiguous. Trimming took 0 bases from V and 6 from J, leaving 3 bases between them. This CDR3 region has 12 residues. The germline V gene has CDR1 SGHNT and CDR2 YYREEE (reference sequence). The CDR3 region has the DNA TGTGCCAGCAGCTTGGTTTCCGGGGAGCTGTTTTTT. Its protein is CASSLVSGELFF. Supplemented by reference TRBV5-4 and TRBJ2-2, the full variable domain reads ETGVTQSPTHLIKTRGQQVTLRCSSQSGHNTVSWYQQALGQGPQFIFQYYREEENGRGNFPPRFSGLQFPNYSSELNVNALELDDSALYLCASSLVSGELFFGEGSRLTVL.

This chain uses TRBV4-2 with TRBJ2-3; D may be TRBD2 (6 bases). This CDR3 spans 14 amino acids. The germline V gene encodes CDR1 LGHNA and CDR2 YNFKEQ. Trimming removed 4 bases from V and 5 bases from J, with 13 bases in between. The CDR3 nucleotides are TGTGCCAGCAGCCCTGACCTCGGGGGAGATACGCAGTATTTT. This sequence encodes CASSPDLGGDTQYF.

The chain carries TRBV29-1 and TRBJ2-7, with 12 nucleotides matching TRBD2. Germline-derived CDR1 and CDR2 are SQVTM and ANQGSEA. The V gene end was trimmed by 2 bases and the J gene end by 6 bases; junction bases not matched to a gene: 8. The CDR3 is 15 amino acids. The CDR3 DNA follows: TGCAGCGTTGAAACGGGGCTAGCGGGAGGGGGCGAGCAGTACTTC. The encoded protein is CSVETGLAGGGEQYF.

The J gene is TRBJ2-7, the V gene TRBV5-4, with no clear D. Trimming left V 7 bases short and J 2 bases short, with 13 bases between. This CDR3 spans 13 amino acids. Germline-derived CDR1 and CDR2 are SGHNT and YYREEE (reference sequence). CDR3 sequence reads: CASAPVDTYEQYF. The CDR3 nucleotides read TGTGCCAGCGCCCCAGTTGATACCTACGAGCAGTACTTC.

This chain joins TRBV19 and TRBJ2-7, with 10 bases matching TRBD2. Germline CDR1 and CDR2: LNHDA and SQIVND (reference sequence). The J segment lost 3 bases and the V segment lost 3 bases, leaving 8 bases of the junction unmatched. This CDR3 spans 16 amino acids. The CDR3 region is CASSIGTSENYYEQYF. The DNA for the CDR3 is TGTGCCAGTAGTATTGGGACTAGCGAAAACTACTACGAGCAGTACTTC.

The chain uses TRBV5-6 and TRBJ2-1; D ambiguous. Trimming shortened V by 4 bases and J by 5 bases, and 19 bases separated the two germline ends. The CDR3 runs to 16 residues. CDR1 and CDR2 from the germline V gene are SGHDT and YYEEEE. The CDR3 bases are TGTGCCAGCAGCCCTGGTCCCCTTCTATCCCACAATGAGCAGTTCTTC. It codes for CASSPGPLLSHNEQFF.

There are a few counts of this clone. The CDR3: CASSQSVPSYNEQFF. Written as DNA, the CDR3 is TGCGCCAGCAGCCAGAGCGTGCCGTCCTACAATGAGCAGTTCTTC. The chain joins TRBV4-1 to TRBJ2-1; no firm D call. From germline, CDR1 is MGHRA and CDR2 YSYEKL. This CDR3 contains 15 residues. Between the trimmed V and J ends, which lost 3 bases and 1 base, there was a span of 10 bases.

The V gene is TRBV28, the J gene TRBJ2-3; no clear D. CDR3 length: 12 residues. With 6 bases removed from V and 3 bases from J, the gap between germline ends came to 7 bases. The germline V gene encodes CDR1 MDHEN and CDR2 SYDVKM. The CDR3 nucleotides read TGTGCCAGCAGCCCGAGGACAGATACGCAGTATTTT. It codes for CASSPRTDTQYF.

The rearrangement uses TRBV29-1 and TRBJ2-1; 7 nucleotides agree with TRBD2. The CDR3 has 13 amino acids. CDR1 and CDR2 from the germline V gene are SQVTM and ANQGSEA. V was clipped by 7 bases and J by 8 bases; unmatched bases: 11. CDR3 amino acids: CSARLAPWDEQFF. The CDR3 DNA sequence: TGCAGCGCTAGACTAGCCCCCTGGGATGAGCAGTTCTTC.

The chain couples TRBV12-5 to TRBJ2-6, with a possible D match to TRBD1 (5 bases). Deletions cut 5 bases from V and 5 bases from J, with 22 bases between. Germline loops: CDR1 LGHNT, CDR2 FRNRAP. The CDR3 totals 18 residues. The CDR3 DNA sequence: TGTGCTAGTGGTACAACGGATGCAGGACAAAGTCGGGCCAACGTCCTGACTTTC. It specifies CASGTTDAGQSRANVLTF.

The chain combines TRBV10-2 with TRBJ2-2, with 7 bases fitting TRBD2. CDR3 length: 15 amino acids. The J segment lost 1 base and the V segment lost 7 bases, leaving 6 bases of the junction unmatched. The germline V gene encodes CDR1 WSHSY and CDR2 SAAADI. CDR3 nucleotide sequence: TGCGCCAGCACGGCCCTAGCGGAGAACACCGGGGAGCTGTTTTTT. Encoded protein: CASTALAENTGELFF.

CDR3 loop: CASSVGREEAGTGTFF. The CDR3 DNA sequence: TGTGCCAGCAGCGTAGGTCGGGAGGAGGCCGGGACAGGGACTTTCTTT. The rearrangement uses TRBV9 and TRBJ1-1; 9 bases are shared with TRBD1. Germline V gene lookup returns CDR1 SGDLS and CDR2 YYNGEE. The CDR3 totals 16 residues. V shed 0 bases and J 12 bases; nucleotides not matched to a gene: 15.

The CDR3 DNA is TGTGCCAGCAGCGTAGCCGGGACAGGGGTCCAGTATTTT. Amino acid sequence: CASSVAGTGVQYF. This chain links TRBV9 with TRBJ2-3; TRBD1 matches at 10 bases. Germline CDR1 and CDR2: SGDLS and YYNGEE. The CDR3 totals 13 residues. Trimming took 0 bases from V and 12 from J; bases not matched to a gene: 4.

The chain combines TRBV5-6 with TRBJ2-1; unclear D gene. Germline CDR1 and CDR2: SGHDT and YYEEEE. Trimming pared 4 bases from V and 10 bases from J, leaving 15 bases between. The CDR3 is made up of 13 amino acids. This CDR3 reads CASSRTQMSEQFF. CDR3 in DNA: TGTGCCAGCAGCCGCACACAGATGTCGGAGCAGTTCTTC. The full variable domain, in which reference TRBV5-6 and TRBJ2-1 provide the parts outside the CDR3, is DAGVTQSPTHLIKTRGQQVTLRCSPKSGHDTVSWYQQALGQGPQFIFQYYEEEERQRGNFPDRFSGHQFPNYSSELNVNALLLGDSALYLCASSRTQMSEQFFGPGTRLTVL.

This clone occurred once. V usage is TRBV7-8 and J usage is TRBJ2-6; no definite D call. CDR3 length: 17 residues. V was cut by 5 bases and J by 5 bases, with 19 bases left in between. The germline CDR1 and CDR2 sequences are SGHVS and FQNEAQ. CDR3 coding DNA: TGTGCCAGCAGCGTTGCATTCCCACAAAGTCGGGCCAACGTCCTGACTTTC. It is translated as CASSVAFPQSRANVLTF.

The V gene is TRBV14, the J gene TRBJ2-1; D unresolved. Germline lookup yields CDR1 SGHDN and CDR2 FVKESK. The ends were cut back, 1 base at V and 4 bases at J, with 11 bases in the middle. The CDR3 is 15 amino acids. The CDR3 here is CASSQGIKGYNEQFF. DNA of the CDR3: TGTGCCAGCAGCCAAGGTATCAAGGGTTACAATGAGCAGTTCTTC.

This sequence joins TRBV6-4 and TRBJ2-1; 7 nucleotides line up with TRBD1. The CDR3 extends over 13 amino acids. Per germline, CDR1 MRHNA and CDR2 SNTAGT. Trimming cost V 2 bases and J 5 bases; bases outside gene matches: 0. CDR3: CASSDRGHNEQFF. The DNA of the CDR3 is TGTGCCAGCAGTGACAGGGGGCACAATGAGCAGTTCTTC.

The chain couples TRBV5-7 to TRBJ2-3, with D unresolved. TRBV5-7 belongs to the ORF category, with a function that is uncertain. The CDR3 is 16 residues long. V shed 0 bases and J shed 1 base, with 12 bases lying between them. This chain's CDR3 is CASSLAWLPGTDTQYF. CDR3 bases: TGTGCCAGCAGCTTGGCTTGGCTTCCGGGCACAGATACGCAGTATTTT.

J is TRBJ2-1 and V is TRBV20-1; D not certain. Germline values: CDR1 DFQATT, CDR2 SNEGSKA (reference sequence). V was pared by 5 bases and J by 12 bases, with 5 bases between. The CDR3 contains 8 residues. The CDR3 coding sequence is TGCAGTGCTGGTCTGCAGTTCTTC. Its translation: CSAGLQFF.

The chain combines TRBV29-1 with TRBJ2-6; D is unclear. Looked up from germline, CDR1 is SQVTM and CDR2 is ANQGSEA. V gave up 6 bases and J gave up 0 bases, with 6 bases separating them. The CDR3 length is 13 residues. The CDR3 loop reads CSVVISGANVLTF. Written as DNA, the CDR3 is TGCAGCGTGGTTATCTCTGGGGCCAACGTCCTGACTTTC.

The chain is built from TRBV6-4 and TRBJ2-3; TRBD2 agrees at 8 bases. The CDR3 is 14 residues long. V dropped 4 bases and J dropped 0; count of bases not matched to a gene: 0. The germline gives CDR1 MRHNA, CDR2 SNTAGT. CDR3 in DNA: TGTGCCAGCAGTGTAGCGGGAAGCACAGATACGCAGTATTTT. Amino acids: CASSVAGSTDTQYF.

V and J are TRBV11-2 and TRBJ2-1, with TRBD2 matching 7 bases. V lost 3 bases to trimming and J lost 2 bases; unmatched junction nucleotides: 7. The CDR3 loop spans 16 amino acids. Germline values: CDR1 SGHAT, CDR2 FQNNGV. CDR3 region: CASSFHAGEAYNEQFF. CDR3 DNA sequence: TGTGCCAGCAGCTTTCATGCGGGAGAAGCCTACAATGAGCAGTTCTTC.

The chain carries TRBV7-6 and TRBJ2-3, with 7 bases matching TRBD2. This CDR3 spans 15 amino acids. The germline V gene has CDR1 SGHVS and CDR2 FNYEAQ. The trim removed 6 bases at V and 1 base at J, leaving 7 bases unmatched. This CDR3 is CASSRGGSGTDTQYF. CDR3 DNA sequence: TGTGCCAGCAGTCGGGGAGGGTCAGGCACAGATACGCAGTATTTT. Combining the CDR3 with reference TRBV7-6 and TRBJ2-3 gives the whole variable domain GAGVSQSPRYKVTKRGQDVALRCDPISGHVSLYWYRQALGQGPEFLTYFNYEAQQDKSGLPNDRFSAERPEGSISTLTIQRTEQRDSAMYRCASSRGGSGTDTQYFGPGTRLTVL.

The V call is TRBV15, the J call TRBJ2-5; possibly TRBD2 for D (7 bases). The CDR3 consists of 18 residues. CDR1 and CDR2 (germline): LNHNV, YYDKDF (reference sequence). V was pared by 3 bases and J by 4 bases, with 24 bases between. The CDR3 sequence is CATSRGFGGGSVGETQYF. The CDR3 region has the DNA TGTGCCACCAGCAGGGGATTCGGGGGCGGGAGTGTGGGAGAGACCCAGTACTTC.

The rearrangement uses TRBV27 and TRBJ2-7; a possible D gene is TRBD1 (6 bases). CDR3 length equals 14 residues. V lost 6 bases and J lost 6, with 18 bases in between. Germline CDR1 MNHEY, CDR2 SMNVEV (reference sequence). CDR3: CASRITRGLTEQYF. DNA of the CDR3: TGTGCCAGCAGGATTACGAGGGGGTTAACCGAGCAGTACTTC.

About this clone: A far larger clone is one nucleotide away, so this likely arose from a read error. The rearrangement links TRBV13 to TRBJ1-1; TRBD1 is a possible D gene (5 bases). In germline, CDR1 is PRHDT, CDR2 FYEKMQ (reference sequence). V lost 1 base and J 4 bases, leaving 19 bases between the germline ends. This CDR3 is built from 17 residues. CDR3 sequence reads: CASSLVGWGGEGTEAFF. The CDR3 DNA sequence: TGTGCCAGCAGCTTAGTGGGATGGGGGGGAGAGGGCACTGAAGCTTTCTTT. Looking up the rest from reference TRBV13 and TRBJ1-1 gives the full variable domain: AAGVIQSPRHLIKEKRETATLKCYPIPRHDTVYWYQQGPGQDPQFLISFYEKMQSDKGSIPDRFSAQQFSDYHSELNMSSLELGDSALYFCASSLVGWGGEGTEAFFGQGTRLTVV.